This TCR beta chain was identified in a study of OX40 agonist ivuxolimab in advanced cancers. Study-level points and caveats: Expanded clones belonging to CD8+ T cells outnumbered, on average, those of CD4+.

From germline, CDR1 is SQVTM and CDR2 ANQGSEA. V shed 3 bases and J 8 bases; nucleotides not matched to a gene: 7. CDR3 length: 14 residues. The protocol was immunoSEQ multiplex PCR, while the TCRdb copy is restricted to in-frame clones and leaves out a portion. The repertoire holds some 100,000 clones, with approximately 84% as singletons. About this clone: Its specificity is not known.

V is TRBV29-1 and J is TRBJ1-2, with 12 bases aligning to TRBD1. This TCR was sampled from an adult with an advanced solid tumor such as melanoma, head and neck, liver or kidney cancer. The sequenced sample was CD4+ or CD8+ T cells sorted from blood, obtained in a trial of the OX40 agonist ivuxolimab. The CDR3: CSVDIPGQGAGYTF. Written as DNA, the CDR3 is TGCAGCGTTGATATCCCGGGACAGGGGGCCGGCTACACCTTC.